One and the same sample provided the 7 T cell receptor beta chains below, sequenced in a study of shared clonotypes between healthy human individuals. Some clones are missing from TCRdb's copy, which holds only in-frame ones; the method was immunoSEQ multiplex PCR. Here the sample spans approximately 2.4 million clones, approximately 96% being singletons. Material: naive CD4+ T cells sorted from blood. The sample's subset: CD45RA+ positively selected. Source of these receptors: a man between 18 and 35 years old in good health.

This clone was picked up one time. The V and J genes are TRBV5-4 and TRBJ2-7; TRBD2 aligns across 8 bases. CDR3 size: 15 residues. Germline V CDR1 and CDR2: SGHNT, YYREEE (reference sequence). V gave up 2 bases and J gave up 1 base; unmatched junction bases: 5. Written as DNA, the CDR3 is TGTGCCAGCAGCTTCGATACTAGCGGTTCCTACGAGCAGTACTTC. Amino acids: CASSFDTSGSYEQYF. Drawing the rest from reference TRBV5-4 and TRBJ2-7, the complete variable domain is ETGVTQSPTHLIKTRGQQVTLRCSSQSGHNTVSWYQQALGQGPQFIFQYYREEENGRGNFPPRFSGLQFPNYSSELNVNALELDDSALYLCASSFDTSGSYEQYFGPGTRLTVT.

As for this clone: Other DNA sequences within the sample encode an identical CDR3. The genes are TRBV28 and TRBJ1-6, with D unclear. V dropped 6 bases and J dropped 2 bases, with 5 bases sitting between them. This CDR3 contains 13 residues. CDR1 and CDR2 (germline): MDHEN, SYDVKM. The CDR3 sequence: CASSLAYNSPLHF. CDR3 DNA sequence: TGTGCCAGCAGCTTGGCCTATAATTCACCCCTCCACTTT.

J is TRBJ1-6 and V is TRBV11-2, with D tentatively TRBD1 (6 bases). V was cut by 4 bases and J by 8 bases, with 15 bases left in between. The germline V gene encodes CDR1 SGHAT and CDR2 FQNNGV. The CDR3 has 15 residues. The CDR3 DNA reads as TGTGCCAGCAGCTCAGCTACAGGGTCTCATTCACCCCTCCACTTT. It codes for CASSSATGSHSPLHF.

The chain uses TRBV4-3 and TRBJ2-3; D call uncertain. With 0 bases removed from V and 8 bases from J, the gap between germline ends came to 12 bases. Germline CDR1 reads LGHNA; CDR2 reads YSLEER. This CDR3 comprises 14 residues. The CDR3, as DNA: TGCGCCAGCAGCCAAGAGATAGGGCTATCTACGCAGTATTTT. This codes for CASSQEIGLSTQYF.

This clone was picked up a small number of times. J is TRBJ1-1 and V is TRBV6-1; D unclear. Germline CDR1 MNHNS, CDR2 SASEGT. The CDR3 is 15 residues long. Trimming removed 3 bases from V and 0 bases from J, with 11 bases in between. This CDR3 is CASSDLAEMNTEAFF. The CDR3 DNA follows: TGTGCCAGCAGTGATTTAGCGGAGATGAACACTGAAGCTTTCTTT.

A note on this clone: The same CDR3 is also encoded by other DNA sequences in this sample. J is TRBJ1-2 and V is TRBV18, with 11 bases fitting TRBD1. In germline, CDR1 is KGHSH, CDR2 LQKENI. The V and J ends lost 6 bases and 3 bases, in that order; junction bases with no gene match: 3. This CDR3 region has 14 residues. CDR3 nucleotide sequence: TGTGCCAGCTCGCTGGGACAGGGGGACTATGGCTACACCTTC. Its translation: CASSLGQGDYGYTF.

This clone was counted a few times. V usage is TRBV30 and J usage is TRBJ1-6; the D is unclear. This CDR3 region has 14 residues. In germline, CDR1 is GTSNPN, CDR2 SVGIG (reference sequence). Trimming removed 8 bases at V and 5 bases at J, with 16 bases between. The CDR3 DNA is TGTGCCGGTGGTCAGACCGAAAATAATTCACCCCTCCACTTT. This gives the protein CAGGQTENNSPLHF.